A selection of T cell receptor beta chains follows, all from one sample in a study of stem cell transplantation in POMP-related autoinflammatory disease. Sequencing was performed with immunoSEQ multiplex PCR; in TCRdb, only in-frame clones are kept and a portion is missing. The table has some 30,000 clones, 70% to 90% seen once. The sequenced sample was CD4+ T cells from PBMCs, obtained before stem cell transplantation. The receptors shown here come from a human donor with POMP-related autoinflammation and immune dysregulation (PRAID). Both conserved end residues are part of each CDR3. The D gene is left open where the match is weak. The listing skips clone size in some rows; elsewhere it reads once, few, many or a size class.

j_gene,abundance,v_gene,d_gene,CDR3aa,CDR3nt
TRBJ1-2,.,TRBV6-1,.,CASSERWGNYGYTF,TGTGCCAGCAGTGAAAGGTGGGGGAACTATGGCTACACCTTC
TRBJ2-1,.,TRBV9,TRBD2,CASSPGLAGGGYNEQFF,TGTGCCAGCAGCCCTGGACTAGCGGGAGGGGGGTACAATGAGCAGTTCTTC
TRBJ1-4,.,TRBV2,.,CASSTGLSEKLFF,TGTGCCAGCAGCACAGGGTTAAGTGAAAAACTGTTTTTT
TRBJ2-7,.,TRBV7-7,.,CASSLRGEQYF,TGTGCCAGCAGCTTACGGGGGGAGCAGTACTTC
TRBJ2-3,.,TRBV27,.,CASTGLNTDTQYF,TGTGCCAGCACGGGACTTAACACAGATACGCAGTATTTT
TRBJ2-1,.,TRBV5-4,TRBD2,CASSARGEGANNEQFF,TGTGCCAGCAGCGCCCGGGGGGAGGGAGCAAACAATGAGCAGTTCTTC
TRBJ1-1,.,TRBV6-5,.,CASSYSQGTTEAFF,TGTGCCAGCAGTTACTCTCAGGGGACCACTGAAGCTTTCTTT
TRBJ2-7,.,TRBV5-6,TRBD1,CASSRDRNYEQYF,TGTGCCAGCAGTCGGGACAGGAACTACGAGCAGTACTTC
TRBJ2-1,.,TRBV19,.,CASSTPSTSFSEQFF,TGTGCCAGTAGTACCCCCTCGACTAGTTTCAGTGAGCAGTTCTTC
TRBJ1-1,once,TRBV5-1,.,CASSLDGTGNTEAFF,TGCGCCAGCAGCTTGGACGGGACCGGGAACACTGAAGCTTTCTTT
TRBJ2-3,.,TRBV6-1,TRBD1,CASSAMTGTTDTQYF,TGTGCCAGCAGTGCAATGACAGGGACCACAGATACGCAGTATTTT
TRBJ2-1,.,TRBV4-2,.,CASSQVSKVGREAGQYNEQFF,TGTGCCAGCAGCCAAGTTTCTAAGGTCGGACGCGAGGCGGGCCAGTACAATGAGCAGTTCTTC
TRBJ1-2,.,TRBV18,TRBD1,CASSPTGDNYGYTF,TGTGCCAGCTCACCTACAGGGGATAACTATGGCTACACCTTC
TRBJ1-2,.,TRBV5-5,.,CASSLAGKRDYGYTF,TGTGCCAGCAGCTTGGCGGGAAAAAGAGACTATGGCTACACCTTC
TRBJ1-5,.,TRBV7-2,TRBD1,CASSPFREPQGAQPQHF,TGTGCCAGCAGCCCGTTCAGAGAACCCCAGGGGGCCCAGCCCCAGCATTTT
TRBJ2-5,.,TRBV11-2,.,CASSSTGDWETQYF,TGTGCCAGCAGCTCCACGGGGGATTGGGAGACCCAGTACTTC
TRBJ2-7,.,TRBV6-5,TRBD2,CASSYGGEEQYF,TGTGCCAGCAGTTACGGGGGGGAGGAGCAGTACTTC
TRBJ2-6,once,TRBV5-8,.,CASSPARGLPGANVLTF,TGTGCCAGCAGCCCCGCCAGGGGCCTCCCTGGGGCCAACGTCCTGACTTTC
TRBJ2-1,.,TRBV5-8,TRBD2,CASSKETSGRPYNEQFF,TGTGCCAGCAGCAAAGAGACTAGCGGGAGGCCCTACAATGAGCAGTTCTTC
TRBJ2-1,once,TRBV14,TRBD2,CASSQPGLAEQFF,TGTGCCAGCAGCCAACCGGGACTAGCGGAGCAGTTCTTC
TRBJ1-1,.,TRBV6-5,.,CASNLRGMNTEAFF,TGTGCCAGCAATTTGAGGGGAATGAACACTGAAGCTTTCTTT
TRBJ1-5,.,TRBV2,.,CASSEEVGNQPQHF,TGTGCCAGCAGTGAAGAGGTAGGCAATCAGCCCCAGCATTTT
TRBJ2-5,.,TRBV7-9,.,CASSFAGAETQYF,TGTGCCAGCAGCTTTGCGGGGGCCGAGACCCAGTACTTC
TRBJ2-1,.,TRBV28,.,CASMSVEKDEQFF,TGTGCCAGCATGAGCGTGGAGAAGGATGAGCAGTTCTTC
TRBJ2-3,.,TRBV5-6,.,CASSLFDRASTDTQYF,TGTGCCAGCAGCTTGTTTGATCGGGCTAGCACAGATACGCAGTATTTT
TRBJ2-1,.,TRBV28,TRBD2,CATQKIEREGLEQFF,TGTGCCACCCAAAAAATCGAGCGGGAGGGGCTTGAGCAGTTCTTC
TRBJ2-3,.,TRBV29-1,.,CSGGEFADTQYF,TGCAGCGGCGGGGAATTTGCAGATACGCAGTATTTT
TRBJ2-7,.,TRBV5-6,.,CASSFTAIYEQYF,TGTGCCAGCAGCTTCACAGCTATCTACGAGCAGTACTTC
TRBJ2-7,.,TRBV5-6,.,CASSLGGQRSYEQYF,TGTGCCAGCAGCTTGGGAGGACAACGCTCCTACGAGCAGTACTTC
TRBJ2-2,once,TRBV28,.,CASSFYDLGATNTGELFF,TGTGCCAGCAGTTTCTACGACCTTGGGGCCACGAACACCGGGGAGCTGTTTTTT
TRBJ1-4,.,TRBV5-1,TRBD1,CASSPGQGFRGEKLFF,TGCGCCAGCAGTCCGGGACAGGGGTTTCGTGGTGAAAAACTGTTTTTT
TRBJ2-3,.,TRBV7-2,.,CASSLGGWSTDTQYF,TGTGCCAGCAGCTTAGGGGGGTGGAGCACAGATACGCAGTATTTT
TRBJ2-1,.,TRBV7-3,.,CASSLMESSYNEQFF,TGTGCCAGCAGCCTGATGGAAAGCTCCTACAATGAGCAGTTCTTC
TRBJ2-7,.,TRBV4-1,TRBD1,CASSRRQGARGSYEQYF,TGCGCCAGCAGCCGACGACAGGGGGCGCGGGGGTCCTACGAGCAGTACTTC
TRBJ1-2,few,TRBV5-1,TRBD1,CASSLTGVSSYTF,TGCGCCAGCAGCCTCACAGGGGTCAGTAGCTACACCTTC
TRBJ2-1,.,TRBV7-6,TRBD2,CASSLTSAYSYNEQFF,TGTGCCAGCAGCTTGACTAGCGCCTACTCCTACAATGAGCAGTTCTTC
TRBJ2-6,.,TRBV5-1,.,CASSLEGGPGANVLTF,TGCGCCAGCAGCTTGGAGGGGGGGCCTGGGGCCAACGTCCTGACTTTC
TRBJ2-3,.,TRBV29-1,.,CTVQGRHSTDTQYF,TGCACCGTACAGGGAAGGCATAGCACAGATACGCAGTATTTT
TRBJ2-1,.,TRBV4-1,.,CASSQGRRGPSYNEQFF,TGCGCCAGCAGCCAAGGTCGGCGGGGGCCCTCCTACAATGAGCAGTTCTTC
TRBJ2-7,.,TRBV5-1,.,CASSLETTSYEQYF,TGCGCCAGCAGCTTGGAGACTACCTCCTACGAGCAGTACTTC
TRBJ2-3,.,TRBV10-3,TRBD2,CAISDLAGPTDTQYF,TGTGCCATCAGTGATTTAGCGGGGCCTACAGATACGCAGTATTTT
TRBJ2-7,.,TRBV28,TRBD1,CASSPQGRGEQYF,TGTGCCAGCAGCCCACAGGGGCGAGGCGAGCAGTACTTC
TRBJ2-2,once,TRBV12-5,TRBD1,CASGLGQGAGNTGELFF,TGTGCTAGTGGTTTGGGACAGGGGGCGGGGAACACCGGGGAGCTGTTTTTT
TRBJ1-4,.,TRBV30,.,CAWRGQLIEKLFF,TGTGCCTGGAGAGGGCAACTAATTGAAAAACTGTTTTTT
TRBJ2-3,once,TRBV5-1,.,CASSLAGAGDTQYF,TGCGCCAGCAGCTTGGCCGGGGCTGGAGATACGCAGTATTTT
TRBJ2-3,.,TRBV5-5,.,CASSWGAGLSTDTQYF,TGTGCCAGCAGCTGGGGGGCGGGACTGAGCACAGATACGCAGTATTTT
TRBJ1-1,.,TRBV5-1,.,CASSLEDWGTEAFF,TGCGCCAGCAGCTTGGAGGATTGGGGCACTGAAGCTTTCTTT
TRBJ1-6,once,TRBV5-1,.,CASSLAQESSYNSPLHF,TGCGCCAGCAGCTTGGCCCAGGAAAGCTCCTATAATTCACCCCTCCACTTT
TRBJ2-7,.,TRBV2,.,CASSDGRGSYEQYF,TGTGCCAGCAGTGATGGCAGGGGAAGCTACGAGCAGTACTTC
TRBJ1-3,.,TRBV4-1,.,CASSQDNSGNTIYF,TGCGCCAGCAGCCAAGATAACTCTGGAAACACCATATATTTT
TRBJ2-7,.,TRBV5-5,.,CASSWTVFSYEQYF,TGTGCCAGCAGCTGGACAGTTTTCTCCTACGAGCAGTACTTC
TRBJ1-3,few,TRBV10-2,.,CASRGTSENTIYF,TGCGCCAGCAGGGGGACGTCGGAGAACACCATATATTTT